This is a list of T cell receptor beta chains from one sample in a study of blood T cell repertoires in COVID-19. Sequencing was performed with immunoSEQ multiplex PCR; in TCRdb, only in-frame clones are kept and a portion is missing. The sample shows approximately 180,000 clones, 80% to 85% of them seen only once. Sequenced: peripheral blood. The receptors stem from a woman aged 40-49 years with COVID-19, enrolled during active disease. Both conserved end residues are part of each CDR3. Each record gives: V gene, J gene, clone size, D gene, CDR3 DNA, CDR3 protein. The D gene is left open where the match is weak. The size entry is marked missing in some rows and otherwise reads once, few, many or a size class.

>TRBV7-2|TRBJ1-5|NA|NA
TGTGCCAGCAGCTTAGCAGGCGGGGGACAACAGCCCCAGCATTTT
CASSLAGGGQQPQHF
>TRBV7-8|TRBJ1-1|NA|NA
TGTGCCAGCAGCTTAGCGCTAAGGACAGTAGATACCACTGAAGCTTTCTTT
CASSLALRTVDTTEAFF
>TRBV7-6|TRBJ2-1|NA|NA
TGTGCCAGCAGCGGGGGACTCGAGTACAATGAGCAGTTCTTC
CASSGGLEYNEQFF
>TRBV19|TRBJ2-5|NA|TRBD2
TGTGCCAGTAGTCCATGGACTAGCGGGGAGACCCAGTACTTC
CASSPWTSGETQYF
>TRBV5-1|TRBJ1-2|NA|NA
TGCGCCAGCAGTTCCGGGGACACCTATGGCTACACCTTC
CASSSGDTYGYTF
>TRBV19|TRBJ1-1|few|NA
TGTGCCAGTAGCCTTAAGCGGGGGGCGAACACTGAAGCTTTCTTT
CASSLKRGANTEAFF
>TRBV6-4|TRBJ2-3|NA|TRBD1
TGTGCCAGCAGTGACGGGACAGGGGGCGCAGATACGCAGTATTTT
CASSDGTGGADTQYF
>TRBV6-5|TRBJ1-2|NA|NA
TGTGCCAGCAGTTACTCGGGGGCCGGCTATGGCTACACCTTC
CASSYSGAGYGYTF
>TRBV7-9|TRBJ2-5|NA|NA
TGTGCCAGCAGCTTACCGGGTGACGAGACCCAGTACTTC
CASSLPGDETQYF
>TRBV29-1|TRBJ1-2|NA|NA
TGCAGCGGCACATCCCTGGGGGGAAGTTACACCTTC
CSGTSLGGSYTF
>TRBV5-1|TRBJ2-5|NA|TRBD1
TGCGCCAGCAGCTTGGAGAGGACAGGGGGTATCGAAGAGACCCAGTACTTC
CASSLERTGGIEETQYF
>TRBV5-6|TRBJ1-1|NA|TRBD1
TGTGCCAGCAGCTTGTTGCGACAGGGAAAAGCTTTCTTT
CASSLLRQGKAFF
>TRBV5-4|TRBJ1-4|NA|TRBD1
TGTGCCAGCAGCTCTACTTTGACAGGGGGGCTACCGATACAGGAAAAACTGTTTTTT
CASSSTLTGGLPIQEKLFF
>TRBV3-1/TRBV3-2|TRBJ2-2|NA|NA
TGTGCCAGCCGGGCCAGGGGCAGGTTAACCGGGGAGCTGTTTTTT
CASRARGRLTGELFF
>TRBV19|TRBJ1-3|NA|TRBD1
TGTGCCAGTAGCCTTAACCCGAGACAGGGGAGCGGAAACACCATATATTTT
CASSLNPRQGSGNTIYF
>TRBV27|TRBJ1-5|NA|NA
TGTGCCAGCCGAGGAGGGGTTTATCAGCCCCAGCATTTT
CASRGGVYQPQHF
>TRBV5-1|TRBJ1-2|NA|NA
TGCGCCAGCAGCTTGGAAGGCTCCGACTACGGCTATGGCTACACCTTC
CASSLEGSDYGYGYTF
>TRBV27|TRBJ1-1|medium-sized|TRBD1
TGTGCCAGCGGGCGTGGAGCAGGGGGGCGGAACACTGAAGCTTTCTTT
CASGRGAGGRNTEAFF
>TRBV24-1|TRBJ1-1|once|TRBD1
TGTGCCACCAGTGACACCCCGACAGGGGTGGGTCTCACTGAAGCTTTCTTT
CATSDTPTGVGLTEAFF
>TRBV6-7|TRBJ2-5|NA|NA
TGTGCCAGCCCTCGGTCCGCCCGGTCTGGTCCAGAGACCCAGTACTTC
CASPRSARSGPETQYF
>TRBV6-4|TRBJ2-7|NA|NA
TGTGCCAGCACTCCGAAGTCAGTTCCTCCTTACGAGCAGTACTTC
CASTPKSVPPYEQYF
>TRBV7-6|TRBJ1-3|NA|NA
TGTGCCAGCAGCTTAGGTGAAACCGGGACTGGAAACACCATATATTTT
CASSLGETGTGNTIYF
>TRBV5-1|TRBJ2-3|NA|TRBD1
TGCGCCAGCAGCTTGGAAGGGGGCTGGACAGATACGCAGTATTTT
CASSLEGGWTDTQYF
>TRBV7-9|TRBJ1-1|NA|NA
TGTGCCAGCAGCTTAGCCAGGGATGGAACTGAAGCTTTCTTT
CASSLARDGTEAFF
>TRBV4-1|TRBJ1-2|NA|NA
TGCGCCAGCAGCCAAGTGGCAGTCTCCCTTTATGGCTACACCTTC
CASSQVAVSLYGYTF
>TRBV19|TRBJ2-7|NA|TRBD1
TGTGCCAGCCGGCTCTCTGGGGGGACAGGGGTGATTTACGAGCAGTACTTC
CASRLSGGTGVIYEQYF
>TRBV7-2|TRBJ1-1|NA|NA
TGTGCCAGCAGCTTTCAGGGTTTGATGAACACTGAAGCTTTCTTT
CASSFQGLMNTEAFF
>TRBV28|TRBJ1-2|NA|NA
TGTGCCAGCATCAGAGGGGACACGCCGTACGGCTACACCTTC
CASIRGDTPYGYTF
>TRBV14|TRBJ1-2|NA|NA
TGTGCCAGCAGTCGAAACCCGGATGGCTACACCTTC
CASSRNPDGYTF
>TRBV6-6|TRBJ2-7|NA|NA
TGTGCCAGCAGTTACTTGGGGGGCGAGCAGTACTTC
CASSYLGGEQYF
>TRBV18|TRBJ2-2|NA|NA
TGTGCCAGCTCACCCACGGGGATCCGTACCGGGGAGCTGTTTTTT
CASSPTGIRTGELFF
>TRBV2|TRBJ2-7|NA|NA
TGTGCCAGCAGTGCTACCGGAGGATACGAGCAGTACTTC
CASSATGGYEQYF
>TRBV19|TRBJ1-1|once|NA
TGTGCCAGTAGTATCAGCGGAGCTGAAGCTTTCTTT
CASSISGAEAFF